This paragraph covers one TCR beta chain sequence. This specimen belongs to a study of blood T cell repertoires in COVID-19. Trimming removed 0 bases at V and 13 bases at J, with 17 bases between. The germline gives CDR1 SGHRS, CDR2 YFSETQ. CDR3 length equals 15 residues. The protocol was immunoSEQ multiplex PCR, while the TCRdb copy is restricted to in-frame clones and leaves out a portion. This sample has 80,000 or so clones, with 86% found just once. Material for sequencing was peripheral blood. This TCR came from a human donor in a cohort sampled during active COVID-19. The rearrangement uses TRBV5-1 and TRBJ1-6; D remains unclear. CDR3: CASSLAGSVRLPLHF. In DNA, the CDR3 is TGCGCCAGCAGCTTGGCCGGGTCAGTACGCCTCCCCCTCCACTTT.